Following are 8 T cell receptor beta chains from one sample sequenced in a study of blood T cells in healthy people across ages (dated by TCRdb to between 2015 and 2016). The library was obtained by 5' RACE. A second PCR of about 6 to 11 cycles was performed with a sample-barcoded 5' primer and a J-beta primer mix. Starting from the raw public reads, TCRdb applied fastp trimming at Q25, assembled clones with MiXCR and retained in-frame beta chains. Entries that share a CDR3 protein sequence are merged under the most common genes and DNA. For this sample there are approximately 2,000,000 distinct CDR3 sequences; approximately 39% appear just once. More than 20% of the sample is taken by the ten largest. Sequencing was performed on blood. Source of these receptors: a human donor in good health.

The chain couples TRBV13 to TRBJ2-1; tentative D call: TRBD2 (5 bases). With 5 bases removed from V and 7 bases from J, the gap between germline ends came to 21 bases. This CDR3 is built from 16 residues. Germline CDR1 is PRHDT and CDR2 is FYEKMQ (reference sequence). CDR3 nucleotide sequence: TGTGCCAGCAGCCCCTGGGGTATCGAGGGTTCGAATGAGCAGTTCTTC. It is translated as CASSPWGIEGSNEQFF.

This clonotype was seen just once. The chain recombines TRBV3-1 with TRBJ2-5; a weak D match, TRBD1 (6 bases). Between the trimmed V and J ends, which lost 2 bases and 2 bases, there was a span of 12 bases. Looked up from germline, CDR1 is LGHDT and CDR2 is YNNKEL (reference sequence). The CDR3 is 15 residues long. CDR3 nucleotides: TGTGCCAGCAGCCAAAAGCTCGGACAGCAAGAGACCCAGTACTTC. As protein: CASSQKLGQQETQYF.

The chain combines TRBV5-1 with TRBJ2-3; D gene ambiguous. V was trimmed by 4 bases and J by 2 bases, leaving 17 bases between them. CDR3 size: 16 residues. CDR1 and CDR2 from the germline V gene are SGHRS and YFSETQ. The CDR3 coding sequence is TGCGCCAGCAGCCCCCTTGTCGGGTTTTTCACAGATACGCAGTATTTT. Protein product: CASSPLVGFFTDTQYF.

This rearrangement joins TRBV12-3 or TRBV12-4 to TRBJ1-2; possible D gene TRBD1, 6 bases. V was pared by 5 bases and J by 5 bases, with 18 bases between. CDR3 length equals 15 residues. The CDR3 DNA is TGTGCCAGCAGTGCCCGGGACATCAACCCTTATGGCTACACCTTC. This encodes CASSARDINPYGYTF.

The chain is built from TRBV7-9 and TRBJ2-7; D might be TRBD1 or TRBD2, each matching 5 bases. The V gene lost 4 bases and the J gene lost 3 bases, with 16 bases spanning the gap. There are 15 residues in the CDR3. Germline loops: CDR1 SEHNR, CDR2 FQNEAQ (reference sequence). The CDR3 DNA reads TGTGCCAGCAGCTCCTCCGGGACGTACCTCTACGAGCAGTACTTC. This codes for CASSSSGTYLYEQYF.

This clonotype was detected many times. The rearrangement joins TRBV4-1 to TRBJ2-7; D gene unclear. The CDR3 totals 12 residues. Germline V lookup: CDR1 MGHRA, CDR2 YSYEKL. V lost 3 bases to trimming and J lost 1 base, with 4 bases between them. CDR3 DNA sequence: TGCGCCAGCAGCCACGCGTCCTACGAGCAGTACTTC. It translates to CASSHASYEQYF.

The J gene is TRBJ1-1, the V gene TRBV7-3, with a tentative D call TRBD1 (6 bases). Germline V gene data show CDR1 as SGHTA and CDR2 as FQGTGA. CDR3 length equals 15 residues. V was pared by 0 bases and J by 5 bases, with 13 bases between. This chain's CDR3 is CASSLTPGRGTEAFF. The CDR3 coding sequence is TGTGCCAGCAGCTTAACCCCGGGGAGGGGGACTGAAGCTTTCTTT.

The chain joins TRBV20-1 to TRBJ2-3; D is possibly TRBD1 or TRBD2 (5 bases each). The CDR3 extends over 19 amino acids. With 5 bases removed from V and 0 bases from J, the gap between germline ends came to 27 bases. Per germline, CDR1 DFQATT and CDR2 SNEGSKA (reference sequence). The CDR3 sequence: CSAGGGRGILKSSTDTQYF. In DNA form, the CDR3 reads TGCAGTGCTGGAGGTGGTAGGGGCATCCTAAAATCTAGCACAGATACGCAGTATTTT.